This T cell receptor (beta chain) was recovered during a study of blood T cell repertoires in COVID-19. Seattle cases were enrolled at active infection and followed longitudinally. CDR3 length: 14 residues. The germline gives CDR1 MNHEY, CDR2 SVGEGT. Trimming took 6 bases from V and 4 from J; bases not matched to a gene: 8. Using immunoSEQ multiplex PCR, the repertoire was profiled, and TCRdb retains in-frame clones only, with some absent. The sample lists roughly 200,000 clones, 85% to 90% occurring once. V usage is TRBV6-2 or TRBV6-3 and J usage is TRBJ1-2; 7 nucleotides match TRBD1. The receptor comes from a person between 65 and 80 years old with COVID-19, enrolled during active disease. Sequencing used peripheral blood. The CDR3 loop is CASSWDRTVYGYTF. The CDR3 coding sequence is TGTGCCAGCAGCTGGGACAGAACCGTCTATGGCTACACCTTC.